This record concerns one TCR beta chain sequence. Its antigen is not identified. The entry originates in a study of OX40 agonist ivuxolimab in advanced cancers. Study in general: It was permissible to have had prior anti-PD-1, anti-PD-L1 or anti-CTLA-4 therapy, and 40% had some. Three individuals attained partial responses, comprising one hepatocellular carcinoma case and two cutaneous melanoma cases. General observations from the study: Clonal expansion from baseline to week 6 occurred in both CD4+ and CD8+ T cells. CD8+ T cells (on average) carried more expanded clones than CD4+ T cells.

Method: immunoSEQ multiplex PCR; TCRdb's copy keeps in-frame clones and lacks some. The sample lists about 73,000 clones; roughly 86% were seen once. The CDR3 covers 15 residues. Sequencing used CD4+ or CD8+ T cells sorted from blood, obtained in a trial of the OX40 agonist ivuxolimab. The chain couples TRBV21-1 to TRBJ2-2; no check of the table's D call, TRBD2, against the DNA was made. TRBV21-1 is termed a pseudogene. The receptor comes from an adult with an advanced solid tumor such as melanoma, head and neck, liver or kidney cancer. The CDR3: CASSKRPGRTGELFF. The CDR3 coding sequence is TGTGCCAGCAGCAAACGACCCGGGAGGACCGGGGAGCTGTTTTTT.